This is a list of T cell receptor beta chains from one sample in a study of PD-L1 blockade in urothelial cancer. The protocol was immunoSEQ multiplex PCR, while the TCRdb copy is restricted to in-frame clones and leaves out a portion. The data hold just over 35,000 clones, with about a third observed a single time. Specimen: tumor tissue, collected before atezolizumab (anti-PD-L1) treatment. Receptor source: a man aged 60 to 75 with urothelial cancer. Both conserved end residues are part of each CDR3. The order of the fields is clone size, V gene, J gene, D gene, CDR3 DNA, CDR3 protein. The D gene is left open where the match is weak. Size values are once, few and many counts, or a class for expanded clones, and some rows have none.

clone size: few; V gene: TRBV6-7; J gene: TRBJ2-7; D gene: TRBD2; CDR3 DNA: TGTGCCAGCAGTTCACGGCCGGGGGGGTACGAGCAGTACTTC; CDR3 protein: CASSSRPGGYEQYF
clone size: once; V gene: TRBV28; J gene: TRBJ1-1; D gene: TRBD1; CDR3 DNA: TGTGCCAGCAATTCCGTCTACAGGGGGAGCACTGAAGCTTTCTTT; CDR3 protein: CASNSVYRGSTEAFF
clone size: NA; V gene: TRBV19; J gene: TRBJ1-2; D gene: NA; CDR3 DNA: TGTGCCAGTAGGGAACATTATGGCTACACCTTC; CDR3 protein: CASREHYGYTF
clone size: NA; V gene: TRBV30; J gene: TRBJ1-1; D gene: NA; CDR3 DNA: TGTGCCTGGAAGGGGGGCACGAACACTGAAGCTTTCTTT; CDR3 protein: CAWKGGTNTEAFF
clone size: NA; V gene: TRBV28; J gene: TRBJ2-1; D gene: NA; CDR3 DNA: TGTGCCAGCAGGAGTTCGAGGGGTGAGCAGTTCTTC; CDR3 protein: CASRSSRGEQFF
clone size: few; V gene: TRBV4-1; J gene: TRBJ2-3; D gene: TRBD1; CDR3 DNA: TGCGCCAGCAGCCGTAGGGACAGGGCAGCAGATACGCAGTATTTT; CDR3 protein: CASSRRDRAADTQYF
clone size: few; V gene: TRBV6-4; J gene: TRBJ2-1; D gene: TRBD2; CDR3 DNA: TGTGCCAGCAGTACCGGGACTAGCGGGAGCCCTGAGCAGTTCTTC; CDR3 protein: CASSTGTSGSPEQFF
clone size: NA; V gene: TRBV19; J gene: TRBJ2-3; D gene: NA; CDR3 DNA: TGTGCCAGTAGTATAGAGGGCCATAGTCAGTATTTT; CDR3 protein: CASSIEGHSQYF
clone size: few; V gene: TRBV4-2; J gene: TRBJ2-2; D gene: TRBD2; CDR3 DNA: TGTGCCAGCAGCCCGGGACTAGCGGGAACCGGGGAGCTGTTTTTT; CDR3 protein: CASSPGLAGTGELFF
clone size: NA; V gene: TRBV5-1; J gene: TRBJ2-5; D gene: TRBD2; CDR3 DNA: TGCGCCAGCAGCTTGAACGGGGGGACTAGGGAGACCCAGTACTTC; CDR3 protein: CASSLNGGTRETQYF
clone size: NA; V gene: TRBV23-1; J gene: TRBJ2-7; D gene: NA; CDR3 DNA: TGCGCCAGCACCCGGGGAAGGTATAACGGGTACGAGCAGTACTTC; CDR3 protein: CASTRGRYNGYEQYF
clone size: NA; V gene: TRBV6-8; J gene: TRBJ2-1; D gene: NA; CDR3 DNA: TGTGCCAGCAGTTACTCTCCAGGGGTGGGCAATGAGCAGTTCTTC; CDR3 protein: CASSYSPGVGNEQFF
clone size: NA; V gene: TRBV29-1; J gene: TRBJ1-2; D gene: NA; CDR3 DNA: TGCAGCGTTGAAGATCGAGGGTGGGGCTACACCTTC; CDR3 protein: CSVEDRGWGYTF
clone size: many; V gene: TRBV11-3; J gene: TRBJ1-1; D gene: TRBD1; CDR3 DNA: TGTGCCAGCAGCTTAGTCAGGGGGGAAAGGGGCACTGAAGCTTTCTTT; CDR3 protein: CASSLVRGERGTEAFF
clone size: few; V gene: TRBV9; J gene: TRBJ1-5; D gene: TRBD1; CDR3 DNA: TGTGCCAGCAGAACAGGGGACTATAGCAATCAGCCCCAGCATTTT; CDR3 protein: CASRTGDYSNQPQHF
clone size: many; V gene: TRBV6-8; J gene: TRBJ2-6; D gene: TRBD1; CDR3 DNA: TGTGCCAGCAGTCCGACAGGGATGGCTGGGGCCAACGTCCTGACTTTC; CDR3 protein: CASSPTGMAGANVLTF
clone size: few; V gene: TRBV11-3; J gene: TRBJ2-2; D gene: TRBD1; CDR3 DNA: TGTGCCAGCAGCTGGCAGGGGGACACCGGGGAGCTGTTTTTT; CDR3 protein: CASSWQGDTGELFF
clone size: many; V gene: TRBV9; J gene: TRBJ2-5; D gene: NA; CDR3 DNA: TGTGCCAGCAGCCCCCGCGTAGCTGGAAAGACCCAGTACTTC; CDR3 protein: CASSPRVAGKTQYF
clone size: many; V gene: TRBV6-8; J gene: TRBJ2-5; D gene: TRBD2; CDR3 DNA: TGTGCCAGCAGGGAGGGGGGGCTAGCGGGAGAAGAGACCCAGTACTTC; CDR3 protein: CASREGGLAGEETQYF
clone size: many; V gene: TRBV7-6; J gene: TRBJ2-2; D gene: TRBD2; CDR3 DNA: TGTGCCAGCAGCTTAGGTAGCGGGAGGGCCCCGGGTGGGGAGCTGTTTTTT; CDR3 protein: CASSLGSGRAPGGELFF
clone size: few; V gene: TRBV11-3; J gene: TRBJ1-2; D gene: NA; CDR3 DNA: TGTGCCAGCAGCCCAACCGGGGGGTCTAACTATGGCTACACCTTC; CDR3 protein: CASSPTGGSNYGYTF
clone size: many; V gene: TRBV11-1; J gene: TRBJ2-5; D gene: NA; CDR3 DNA: TGTGCCAGCAGCTTGGGGGCAGTCAGAGATCTTGGGACCCAGTACTTC; CDR3 protein: CASSLGAVRDLGTQYF
clone size: NA; V gene: TRBV6-8; J gene: TRBJ2-2; D gene: NA; CDR3 DNA: TGTGCCAGCAGTGACCCGAACGTCGGGGAGCTGTTTTTT; CDR3 protein: CASSDPNVGELFF
clone size: NA; V gene: TRBV30; J gene: TRBJ1-5; D gene: TRBD1; CDR3 DNA: TGTGCCTGGAGGGCAGGGGGAGGCGGTCAGCCCCAGCATTTT; CDR3 protein: CAWRAGGGGQPQHF